This T cell receptor (beta chain) was profiled in a study of blood T cell repertoires in COVID-19. Study information: Specimens from acute and convalescent COVID-19 originated in the United States, Italy and Spain. PBMCs, B-cell-depleted T cells, or T cells were the source of the cDNA or gDNA that made up the material.

CDR1 is SGHRS, CDR2 YFSETQ, per germline. V was cut by 2 bases and J by 3 bases, with 11 bases left in between. This CDR3 spans 14 amino acids. The authors' processing: Amplification of reference gene primers provided the estimated nucleated cell counts. TCRdb keeps only in-frame clones here, not all; method: immunoSEQ multiplex PCR. Clonal size and the V and J genes are those of that table, whereas D and trimming came from the DNA. The data show more than 250,000 clones, with about 87% seen just once and 6% to 8% held by the top ten. The rearrangement joins TRBV5-1 to TRBJ1-1; D unresolved. The TCR originated in a woman aged 45-59 years with COVID-19, enrolled during active disease. The source material was peripheral blood. CDR3 nucleotides: TGCGCCAGCAGCTTACTTAGTCTCGACACTGAAGCTTTCTTT. This translates into CASSLLSLDTEAFF.